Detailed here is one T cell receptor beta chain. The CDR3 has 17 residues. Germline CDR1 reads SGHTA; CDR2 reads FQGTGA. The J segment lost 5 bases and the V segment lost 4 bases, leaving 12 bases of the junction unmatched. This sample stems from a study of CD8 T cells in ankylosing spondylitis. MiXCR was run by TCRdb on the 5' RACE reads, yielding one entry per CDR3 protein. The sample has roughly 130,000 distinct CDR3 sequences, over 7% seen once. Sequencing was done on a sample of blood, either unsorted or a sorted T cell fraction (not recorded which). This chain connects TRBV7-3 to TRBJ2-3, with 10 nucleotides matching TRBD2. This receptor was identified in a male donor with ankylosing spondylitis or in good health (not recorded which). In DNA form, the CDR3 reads TGTGCCAGCAGCTCACAGGGGAGCGGGAGGGGTGGAGATACGCAGTATTTT. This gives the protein CASSSQGSGRGGDTQYF.